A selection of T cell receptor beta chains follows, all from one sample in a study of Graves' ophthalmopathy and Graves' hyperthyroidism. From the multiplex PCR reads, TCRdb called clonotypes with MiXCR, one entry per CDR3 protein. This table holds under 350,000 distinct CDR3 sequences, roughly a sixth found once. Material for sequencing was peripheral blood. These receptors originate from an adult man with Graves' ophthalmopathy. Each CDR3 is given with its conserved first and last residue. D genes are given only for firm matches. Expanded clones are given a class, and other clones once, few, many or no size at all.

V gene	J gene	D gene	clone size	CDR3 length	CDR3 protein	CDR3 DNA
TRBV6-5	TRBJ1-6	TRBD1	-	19	CASSYRGGTGQTAALALHF	TGTGCCAGCAGTTACAGGGGGGGGACGGGACAGACCGCTGCCCTGGCCCTCCACTTT
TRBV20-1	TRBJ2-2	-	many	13	CSVYRENTGELFF	TGCAGTGTGTACAGGGAGAACACCGGGGAGCTGTTTTTT
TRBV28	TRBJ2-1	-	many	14	CASSRDGSYNEQFF	TGTGCCAGCAGCCGGGACGGCTCCTACAATGAGCAGTTCTTC
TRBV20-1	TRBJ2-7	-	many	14	CSASRWGSSYEQYF	TGCAGTGCCAGTCGGTGGGGGAGCTCCTACGAGCAGTACTTC
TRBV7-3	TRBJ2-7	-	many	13	CASSLTRDYEQYF	TGTGCCAGCAGCTTAACCCGGGATTACGAGCAGTACTTC
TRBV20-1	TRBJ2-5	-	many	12	CSASRRQETQYF	TGCAGTGCTAGCCGGAGACAAGAGACCCAGTACTTC
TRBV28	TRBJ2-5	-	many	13	CASSLSYQETQYF	TGTGCCAGCAGTTTGTCGTACCAAGAGACCCAGTACTTC
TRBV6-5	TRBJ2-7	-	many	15	CASSYSRAGNHEQYF	TGTGCCAGCAGTTACTCGAGGGCAGGGAACCACGAGCAGTACTTC
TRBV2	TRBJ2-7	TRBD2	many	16	CASSEGLAGGINEQYF	TGTGCCAGCAGCGAAGGGCTAGCGGGAGGGATCAACGAGCAGTACTTC
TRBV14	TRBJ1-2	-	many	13	CASSQVQSYGYTF	TGTGCCAGCAGCCAAGTCCAGAGCTATGGCTACACCTTC
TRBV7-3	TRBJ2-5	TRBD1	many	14	CASSPTGTAETQYF	TGTGCCAGCAGCCCGACAGGGACAGCAGAGACCCAGTACTTC
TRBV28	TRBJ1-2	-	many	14	CASSLAQGRYGYTF	TGTGCCAGCAGTTTAGCCCAGGGACGATACGGCTACACCTTC
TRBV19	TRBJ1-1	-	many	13	CASTLRANGEAFF	TGTGCCAGTACTCTCCGGGCCAATGGGGAAGCTTTCTTT
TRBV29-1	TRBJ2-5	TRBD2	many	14	CSVELAGGLETQYF	TGCAGCGTTGAGTTAGCGGGAGGGCTGGAGACCCAGTACTTC
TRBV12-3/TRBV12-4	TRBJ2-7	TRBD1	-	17	CASSRFVWDRDFGEQYF	TGTGCCAGCAGCCGGTTCGTTTGGGACAGGGATTTCGGCGAGCAGTACTTC
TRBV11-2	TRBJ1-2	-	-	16	CASSLEVQLYNYGYTF	TGTGCCAGCAGCTTAGAGGTACAGCTATATAACTATGGCTACACCTTC
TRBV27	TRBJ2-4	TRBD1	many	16	CASRGIFRQGRNIQYF	TGTGCCAGCAGGGGGATATTCCGACAGGGGAGAAACATTCAGTACTTC
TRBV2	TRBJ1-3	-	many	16	CASIRETVDVGNTIYF	TGTGCCAGCATACGGGAGACGGTGGATGTGGGAAACACCATATATTTT
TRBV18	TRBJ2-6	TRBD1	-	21	CASSPRPKSQGPNSGANVLTF	TGTGCCAGCTCACCACGGCCCAAGTCACAGGGGCCAAACTCTGGGGCCAACGTCCTGACTTTC
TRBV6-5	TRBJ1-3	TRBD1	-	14	CASSYDRVSNTIYF	TGTGCCAGCAGCTACGACAGGGTCAGTAACACCATATATTTT
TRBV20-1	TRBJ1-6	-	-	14	CSGPQVQDNLPLHF	TGCAGTGGCCCTCAGGTTCAAGATAATTTACCCCTCCACTTT
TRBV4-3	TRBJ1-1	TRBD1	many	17	CASSHLVDRGLPTEAFF	TGCGCCAGCAGCCACCTTGTAGACAGGGGGCTTCCCACTGAAGCTTTCTTT
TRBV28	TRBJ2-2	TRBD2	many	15	CASSPGLGNTGELFF	TGTGCCAGCAGTCCGGGACTAGGGAACACCGGGGAGCTGTTTTTT
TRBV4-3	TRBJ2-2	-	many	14	CASSQDFYSGELFF	TGCGCCAGCAGCCAAGATTTCTACAGCGGGGAGCTGTTTTTT
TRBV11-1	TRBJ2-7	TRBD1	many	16	CASSGGGTGGSYEQYF	TGTGCCAGCAGCGGAGGCGGTACAGGGGGTTCCTACGAGCAGTACTTC
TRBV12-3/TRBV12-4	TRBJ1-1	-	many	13	CASSFRTNTEAFF	TGTGCCAGCAGTTTTCGGACGAACACTGAAGCTTTCTTT
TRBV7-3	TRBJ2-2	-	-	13	CASSLLGPGELFF	TGTGCCAGCAGCTTACTGGGGCCCGGGGAGCTGTTTTTT
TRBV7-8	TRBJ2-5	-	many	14	CANTPPSLGETQYF	TGTGCCAACACCCCACCGAGCTTAGGAGAGACCCAGTACTTC
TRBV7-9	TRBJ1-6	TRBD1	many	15	CASSLEAGGSSPLHF	TGTGCCAGCAGCTTAGAAGCAGGGGGTAGTTCACCCCTCCACTTT
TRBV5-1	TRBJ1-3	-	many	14	CASSLDTEGNTIYF	TGCGCCAGCAGCTTGGATACGGAGGGAAACACCATATATTTT
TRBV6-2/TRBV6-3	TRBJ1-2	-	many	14	CASSSSRGSRGYTF	TGTGCCAGCAGTTCATCGAGGGGGAGTCGTGGCTACACCTTC
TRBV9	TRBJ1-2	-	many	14	CASSGLEDGYGYTF	TGTGCCAGCAGCGGACTAGAGGACGGCTATGGCTACACCTTC